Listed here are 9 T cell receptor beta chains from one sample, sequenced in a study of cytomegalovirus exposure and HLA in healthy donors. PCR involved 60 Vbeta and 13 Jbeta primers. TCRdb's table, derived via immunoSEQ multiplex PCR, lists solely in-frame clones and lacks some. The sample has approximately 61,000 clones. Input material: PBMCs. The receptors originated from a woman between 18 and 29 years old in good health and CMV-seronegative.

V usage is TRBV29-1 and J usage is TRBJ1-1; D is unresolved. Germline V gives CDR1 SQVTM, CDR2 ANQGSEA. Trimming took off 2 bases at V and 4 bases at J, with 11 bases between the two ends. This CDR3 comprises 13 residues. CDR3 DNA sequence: TGCAGCGTTGAAAAAGCCACCGGCACTGAAGCTTTCTTT. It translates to CSVEKATGTEAFF.

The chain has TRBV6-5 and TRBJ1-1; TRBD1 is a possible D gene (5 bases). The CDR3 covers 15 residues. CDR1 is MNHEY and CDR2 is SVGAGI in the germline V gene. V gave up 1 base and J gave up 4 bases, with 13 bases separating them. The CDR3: CASSYWGPGATEAFF. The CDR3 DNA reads TGTGCCAGCAGTTACTGGGGCCCAGGAGCCACTGAAGCTTTCTTT.

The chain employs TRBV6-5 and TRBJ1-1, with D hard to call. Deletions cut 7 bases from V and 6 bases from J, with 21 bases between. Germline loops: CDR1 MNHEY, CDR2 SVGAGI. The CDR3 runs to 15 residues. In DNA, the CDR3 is TGTGCCAGCACCCCCAGGCGGGTCCCAGTCGCTGAAGCTTTCTTT. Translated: CASTPRRVPVAEAFF.

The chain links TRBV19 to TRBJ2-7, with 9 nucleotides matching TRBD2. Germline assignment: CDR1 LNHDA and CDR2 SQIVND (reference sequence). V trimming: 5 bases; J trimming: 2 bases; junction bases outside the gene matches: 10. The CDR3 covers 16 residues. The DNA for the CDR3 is TGTGCCAGTAGTGCCCCGGTAGCGGGGGTTACCTACGAGCAGTACTTC. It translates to CASSAPVAGVTYEQYF.

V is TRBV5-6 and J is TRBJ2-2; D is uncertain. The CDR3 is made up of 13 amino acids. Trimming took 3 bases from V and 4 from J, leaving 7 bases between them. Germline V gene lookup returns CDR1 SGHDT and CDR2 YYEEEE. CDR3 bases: TGTGCCAGCAGCTCAGGATCCACCGGGGAGCTGTTTTTT. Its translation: CASSSGSTGELFF.

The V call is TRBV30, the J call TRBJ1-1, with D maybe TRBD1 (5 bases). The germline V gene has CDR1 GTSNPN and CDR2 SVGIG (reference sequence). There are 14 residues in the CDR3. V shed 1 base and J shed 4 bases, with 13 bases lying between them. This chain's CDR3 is CAWSGGGSSTEAFF. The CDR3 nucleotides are TGTGCCTGGAGTGGGGGCGGTAGTAGCACTGAAGCTTTCTTT.

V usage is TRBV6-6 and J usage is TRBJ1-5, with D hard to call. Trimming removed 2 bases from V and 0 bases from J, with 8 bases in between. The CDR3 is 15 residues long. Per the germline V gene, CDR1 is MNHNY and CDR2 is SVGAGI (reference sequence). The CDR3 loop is CASSYEGGSNQPQHF. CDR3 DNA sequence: TGTGCCAGCAGTTACGAGGGAGGTAGCAATCAGCCCCAGCATTTT.

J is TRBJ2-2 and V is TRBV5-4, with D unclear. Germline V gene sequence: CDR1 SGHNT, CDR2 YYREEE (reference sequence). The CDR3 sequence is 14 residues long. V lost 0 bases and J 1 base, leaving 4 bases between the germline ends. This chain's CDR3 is CASSLDLNTGELFF. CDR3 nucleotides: TGTGCCAGCAGCTTGGACTTGAACACCGGGGAGCTGTTTTTT. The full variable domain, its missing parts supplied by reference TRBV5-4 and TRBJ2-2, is ETGVTQSPTHLIKTRGQQVTLRCSSQSGHNTVSWYQQALGQGPQFIFQYYREEENGRGNFPPRFSGLQFPNYSSELNVNALELDDSALYLCASSLDLNTGELFFGEGSRLTVL.

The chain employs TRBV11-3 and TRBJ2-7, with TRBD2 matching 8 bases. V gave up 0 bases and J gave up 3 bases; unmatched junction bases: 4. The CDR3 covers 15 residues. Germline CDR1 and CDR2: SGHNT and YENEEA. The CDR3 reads CASSLESGGSYEQYF. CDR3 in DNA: TGTGCCAGCAGCTTAGAGAGCGGGGGAAGCTACGAGCAGTACTTC.